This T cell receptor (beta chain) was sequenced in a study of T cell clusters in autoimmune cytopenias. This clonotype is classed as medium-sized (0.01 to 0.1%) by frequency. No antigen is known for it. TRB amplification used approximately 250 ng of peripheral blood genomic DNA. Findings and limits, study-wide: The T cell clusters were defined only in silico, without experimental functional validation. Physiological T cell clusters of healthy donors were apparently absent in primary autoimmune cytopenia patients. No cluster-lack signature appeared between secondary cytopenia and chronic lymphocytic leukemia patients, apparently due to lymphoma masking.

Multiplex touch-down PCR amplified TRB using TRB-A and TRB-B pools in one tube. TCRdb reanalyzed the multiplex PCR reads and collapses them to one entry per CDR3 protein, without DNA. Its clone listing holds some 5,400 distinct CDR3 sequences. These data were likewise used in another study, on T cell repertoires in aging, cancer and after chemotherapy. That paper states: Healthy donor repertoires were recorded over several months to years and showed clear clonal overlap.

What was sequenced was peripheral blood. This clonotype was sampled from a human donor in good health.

CDR3 sequence reads: CASTPLTGEEGYTF. The rearrangement joins TRBV19 to TRBJ1-2; TCRdb outputs TRBD1, but without DNA this stays unchecked. Per the germline V gene, CDR1 is LNHDA and CDR2 is SQIVND (reference sequence). The length of the CDR3 is 14 residues.